This T cell receptor (beta chain) was observed in a study of cytomegalovirus exposure and HLA in healthy donors. Both 60 Vbeta primers and 13 Jbeta primers went into the PCR. Sequencing was performed with immunoSEQ multiplex PCR; in TCRdb, only in-frame clones are kept and a portion is missing. The table shows 150,000 to 200,000 clones, with around 84% occurring only once. CDR1 is MNHNS and CDR2 is SASEGT in the germline V gene. V lost 5 bases, J lost 2 bases, and 14 bases lay in between. The CDR3 consists of 15 residues. The source of this sequence is a young man in good health and CMV-seropositive. Specimen: PBMCs. The gene calls are TRBV6-1 and TRBJ2-3; D possibly corresponds to TRBD1 (6 bases). CDR3 sequence (DNA): TGTGCCAGCAGTCACAGGGTTGAGTCCACAGATACGCAGTATTTT. This translates into CASSHRVESTDTQYF.